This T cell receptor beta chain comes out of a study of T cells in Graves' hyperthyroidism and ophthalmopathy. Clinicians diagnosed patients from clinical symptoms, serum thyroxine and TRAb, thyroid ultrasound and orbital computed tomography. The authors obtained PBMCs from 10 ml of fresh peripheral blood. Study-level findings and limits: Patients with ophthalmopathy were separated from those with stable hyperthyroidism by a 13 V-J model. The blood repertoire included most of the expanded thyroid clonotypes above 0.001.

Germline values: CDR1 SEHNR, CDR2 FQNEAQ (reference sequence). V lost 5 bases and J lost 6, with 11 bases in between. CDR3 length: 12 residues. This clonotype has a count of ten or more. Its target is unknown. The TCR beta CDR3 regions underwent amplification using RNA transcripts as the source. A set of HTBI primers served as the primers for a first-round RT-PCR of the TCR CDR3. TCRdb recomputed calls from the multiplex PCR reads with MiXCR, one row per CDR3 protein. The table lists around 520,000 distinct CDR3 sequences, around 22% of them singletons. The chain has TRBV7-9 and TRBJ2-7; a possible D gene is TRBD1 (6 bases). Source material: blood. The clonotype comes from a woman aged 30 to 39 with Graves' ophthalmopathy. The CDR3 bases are TGTGCCAGCAGCGTCATACAGGGCGAGCAGTACTTC. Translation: CASSVIQGEQYF.